Listed here are 8 T cell receptor beta chains from one sample, sequenced in a study of T cells in Graves' hyperthyroidism and ophthalmopathy (dated by TCRdb to the late 2010s). Library method: multiplex PCR. TCRdb names Illumina HiSeq 2000 as the instrument used. TCR beta CDR3 regions were amplified from RNA transcripts. The TCR CDR3 was subjected to a first round of RT-PCR using the HTBI primer set and the Qiagen OneStep RT-PCR kit. The raw public data were reprocessed by TCRdb itself: fastp quality trimming at Q25, MiXCR clonotype calling, in-frame beta chains only. Rows with one shared CDR3 protein collapse into an entry with the most common genes and DNA. This sample is represented by 610,000 or so distinct CDR3 sequences; about 45% of them were singletons. The ten largest clones represent about 8% of the sample. The source material was peripheral blood or thyroid tissue (not recorded which). These receptors all come from a young woman with Graves' hyperthyroidism.

The genes are TRBV11-3 and TRBJ2-7; D is undetermined. V shed 2 bases and J shed 6 bases, with 11 bases lying between them. Germline V lookup: CDR1 SGHNT, CDR2 YENEEA. CDR3 length equals 13 residues. CDR3 bases: TGTGCCAGCAGCTTAAATTACCGTGTCGAGCAGTACTTC. Protein sequence: CASSLNYRVEQYF.

This clonotype has at least ten counts. CDR3 coding DNA: TGTGCCAGTAAAACAGGTGGGGTCGCGTACACTGAAGCTTTCTTT. Its translation: CASKTGGVAYTEAFF. The V call is TRBV19, the J call TRBJ1-1, with D perhaps TRBD1 (5 bases). The CDR3 covers 15 residues. Germline V gene sequence: CDR1 LNHDA, CDR2 SQIVND (reference sequence). Trimming pared 7 bases from V and 3 bases from J, leaving 18 bases between. The complete variable domain, with remaining parts taken from reference TRBV19 and TRBJ1-1, reads DGGITQSPKYLFRKEGQNVTLSCEQNLNHDAMYWYRQDPGQGLRLIYYSQIVNDFQKGDIAEGYSVSREKKESFPLTVTSAQKNPTAFYLCASKTGGVAYTEAFFGQGTRLTVV.

This clonotype was found once. The rearrangement links TRBV10-3 to TRBJ2-5; 9 bases are shared with TRBD1. CDR3 size: 18 residues. Germline V CDR1 and CDR2: ENHRY, SYGVKD. V gave up 3 bases and J gave up 4 bases; unmatched junction bases: 15. The CDR3 DNA reads TGTGCCATCAGTGAAGCGACAGGGGACAGGGACAGTGGAGAGACCCAGTACTTC. Residues: CAISEATGDRDSGETQYF.

This clonotype was seen repeatedly, ten times or more. The chain joins TRBV7-2 to TRBJ1-1; possibly TRBD1 for D (5 bases). The length of the CDR3 is 16 residues. The germline V gene has CDR1 SGHTA and CDR2 FQGNSA. V was pared by 0 bases and J by 1 base, with 12 bases between. CDR3 amino acids: CASSLAPRGPNTEAFF. The CDR3 region has the DNA TGTGCCAGCAGCTTAGCACCTCGGGGCCCGAACACTGAAGCTTTCTTT.

On this clonotype: The junction and the germline gene differ at one end; a read error may be behind it. CDR3 DNA: TGCGCCAGCAGTTTATTGGGACAGGGGGCGAGCACTGAAGCTTTCTTT. Translated: CASSLLGQGASTEAFF. This rearrangement joins TRBV12-3 or TRBV12-4 to TRBJ1-1; 12 nucleotides match TRBD1. This CDR3 contains 16 residues.

This clonotype was found a few times. At one boundary the junction diverges from the germline segment, which might be a read error. This CDR3 is CASSRTSGDPVF. The CDR3 region has the DNA TGTGCCAGCAGCCGGACTAGCGGGGACCCGGTCTTC. The gene calls are TRBV7-2 and TRBJ2-1; 12 bases match TRBD2. Germline V gives CDR1 SGHTA, CDR2 FQGNSA. The CDR3 loop spans 12 amino acids.

This clonotype was recorded many times. J is TRBJ1-5 and V is TRBV12-3 or TRBV12-4; D gene unclear. The V gene lost 5 bases and the J gene lost 4 bases, with 15 bases spanning the gap. This CDR3 has 15 residues. CDR3 in amino acids: CASSAGIQGNQPQHF. In DNA, the CDR3 is TGTGCCAGCAGTGCGGGGATTCAAGGGAATCAGCCCCAGCATTTT.

The chain recombines TRBV5-6 with TRBJ1-2, with 7 bases aligning to TRBD1. Germline CDR1 is SGHDT and CDR2 is YYEEEE. The junction had 5 bases not matched to a gene; V was cut back by 4 bases and J by 8 bases. The CDR3 extends over 12 amino acids. The CDR3: CASSTRQGGYTF. CDR3 nucleotides: TGTGCCAGCAGCACGAGACAGGGAGGCTACACCTTC.